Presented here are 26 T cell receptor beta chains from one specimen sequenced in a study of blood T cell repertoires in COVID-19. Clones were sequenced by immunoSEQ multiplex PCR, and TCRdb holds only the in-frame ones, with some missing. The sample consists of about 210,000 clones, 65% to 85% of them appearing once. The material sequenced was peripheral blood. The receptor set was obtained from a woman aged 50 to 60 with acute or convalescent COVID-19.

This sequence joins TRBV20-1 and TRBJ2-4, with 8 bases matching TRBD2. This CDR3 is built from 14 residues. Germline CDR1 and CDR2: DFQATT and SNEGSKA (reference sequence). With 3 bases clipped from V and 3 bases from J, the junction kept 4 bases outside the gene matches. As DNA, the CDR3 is TGCAGTGCTAGTCGTAGCGGGATCAAAAACATTCAGTACTTC. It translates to CSASRSGIKNIQYF.

Here the CDR3 reads CASSVTSGTPQETQYF. The CDR3 nucleotides are TGCGCCAGCAGCGTCACTAGCGGTACCCCGCAAGAGACCCAGTACTTC. The chain employs TRBV5-1 and TRBJ2-5, with 8 bases identical to TRBD2. The CDR3 sequence is 16 residues long. The V and J ends lost 4 bases and 2 bases, in that order; junction bases with no gene match: 10. The germline gives CDR1 SGHRS, CDR2 YFSETQ.

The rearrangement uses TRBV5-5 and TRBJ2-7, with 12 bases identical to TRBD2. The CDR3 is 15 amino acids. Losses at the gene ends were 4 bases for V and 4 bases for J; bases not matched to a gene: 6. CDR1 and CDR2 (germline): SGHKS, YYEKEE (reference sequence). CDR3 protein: CASSPRLAGAYEQYF. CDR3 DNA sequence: TGTGCCAGCAGCCCAAGACTAGCGGGAGCGTACGAGCAGTACTTC.

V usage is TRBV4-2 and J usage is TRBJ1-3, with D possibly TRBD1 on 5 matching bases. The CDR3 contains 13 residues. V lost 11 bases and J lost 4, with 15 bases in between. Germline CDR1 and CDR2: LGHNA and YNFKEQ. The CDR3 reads CAAKQASGNTIYF. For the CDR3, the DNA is TGTGCCGCGAAACAGGCTTCAGGAAACACCATATATTTT.

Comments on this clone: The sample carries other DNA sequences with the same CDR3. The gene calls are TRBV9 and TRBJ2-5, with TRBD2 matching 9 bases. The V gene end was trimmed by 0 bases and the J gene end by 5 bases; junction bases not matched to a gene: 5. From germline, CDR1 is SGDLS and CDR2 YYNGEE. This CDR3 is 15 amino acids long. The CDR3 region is CASSVVAGGGETQYF. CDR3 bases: TGTGCCAGCAGCGTAGTTGCGGGAGGGGGGGAGACCCAGTACTTC. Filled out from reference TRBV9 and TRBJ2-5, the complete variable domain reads DSGVTQTPKHLITATGQRVTLRCSPRSGDLSVYWYQQSLDQGLQFLIQYYNGEERAKGNILERFSAQQFPDLHSELNLSSLELGDSALYFCASSVVAGGGETQYFGPGTRLLVL.

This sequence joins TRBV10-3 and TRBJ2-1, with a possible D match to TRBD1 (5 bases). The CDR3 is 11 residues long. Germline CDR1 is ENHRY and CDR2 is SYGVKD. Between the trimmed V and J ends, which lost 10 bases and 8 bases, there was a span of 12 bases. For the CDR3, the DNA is TGTGCCACCGAAGGGGTGTATGAGCAGTTCTTC. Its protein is CATEGVYEQFF.

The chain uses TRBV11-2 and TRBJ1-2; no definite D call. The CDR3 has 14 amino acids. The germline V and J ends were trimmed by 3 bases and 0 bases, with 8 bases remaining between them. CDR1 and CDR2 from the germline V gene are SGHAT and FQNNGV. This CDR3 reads CASSLIATNYGYTF. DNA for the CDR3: TGTGCCAGCAGCTTGATAGCCACTAACTATGGCTACACCTTC.

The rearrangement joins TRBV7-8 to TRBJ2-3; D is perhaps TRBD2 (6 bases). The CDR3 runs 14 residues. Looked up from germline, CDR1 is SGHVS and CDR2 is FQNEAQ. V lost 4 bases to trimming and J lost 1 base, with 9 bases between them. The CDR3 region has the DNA TGTGCCAGCAGCTACAGGAGGGGCACAGATACGCAGTATTTT. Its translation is CASSYRRGTDTQYF.

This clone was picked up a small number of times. The DNA for the CDR3 is TGTGCCACCAGTGCCCCCGGGGGATCCAATGAGCAGTTCTTC. As protein: CATSAPGGSNEQFF. V and J are TRBV24-1 and TRBJ2-1, with TRBD2 as a possible D gene (6 bases). Looked up from germline, CDR1 is KGHDR and CDR2 is SFDVKD. V was shortened by 5 bases and J by 6 bases, with 13 bases between the two germline ends. The CDR3 is 14 residues long.

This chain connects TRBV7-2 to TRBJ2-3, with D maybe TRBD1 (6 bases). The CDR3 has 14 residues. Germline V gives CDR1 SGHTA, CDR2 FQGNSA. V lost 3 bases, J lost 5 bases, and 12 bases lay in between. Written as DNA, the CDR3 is TGTGCCAGCAGCTTTAGGGACAAGGGAGATACGCAGTATTTT. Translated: CASSFRDKGDTQYF. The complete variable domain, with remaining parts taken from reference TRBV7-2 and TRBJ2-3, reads GAGVSQSPSNKVTEKGKDVELRCDPISGHTALYWYRQSLGQGLEFLIYFQGNSAPDKSGLPSDRFSAERTGGSVSTLTIQRTQQEDSAVYLCASSFRDKGDTQYFGPGTRLTVL.

The CDR3 coding sequence is TGTGCCAGCAGCCTTAGCTCCTACGAGCAGTACTTC. This translates into CASSLSSYEQYF. The J gene is TRBJ2-7, the V gene TRBV3-1 (or the pseudogene TRBV3-2); no reliable D call. Germline CDR1 and CDR2: LGHDT and YNNKEL (reference sequence). The CDR3 extends over 12 amino acids. Trimming pared 4 bases from V and 0 bases from J, leaving 4 bases between.

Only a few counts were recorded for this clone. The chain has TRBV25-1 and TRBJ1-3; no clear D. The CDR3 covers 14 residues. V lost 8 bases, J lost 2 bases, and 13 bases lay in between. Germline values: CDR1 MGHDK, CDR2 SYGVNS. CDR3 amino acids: CASFDNPPGNTIYF. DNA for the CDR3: TGTGCCAGCTTTGACAACCCCCCTGGAAACACCATATATTTT.

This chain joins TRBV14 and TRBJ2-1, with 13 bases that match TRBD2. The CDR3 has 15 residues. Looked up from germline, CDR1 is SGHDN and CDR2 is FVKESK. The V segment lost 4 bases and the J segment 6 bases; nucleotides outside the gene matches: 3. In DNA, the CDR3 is TGTGCCAGCAGCCGCGGGACTAGCGGGGCCAATGAGCAGTTCTTC. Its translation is CASSRGTSGANEQFF.

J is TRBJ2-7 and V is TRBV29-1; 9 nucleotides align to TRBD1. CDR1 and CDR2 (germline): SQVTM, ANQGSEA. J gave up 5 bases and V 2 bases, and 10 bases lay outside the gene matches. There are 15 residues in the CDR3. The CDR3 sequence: CSVESPGQGLHEQYF. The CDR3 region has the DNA TGCAGCGTTGAAAGTCCGGGACAGGGTCTGCACGAGCAGTACTTC.

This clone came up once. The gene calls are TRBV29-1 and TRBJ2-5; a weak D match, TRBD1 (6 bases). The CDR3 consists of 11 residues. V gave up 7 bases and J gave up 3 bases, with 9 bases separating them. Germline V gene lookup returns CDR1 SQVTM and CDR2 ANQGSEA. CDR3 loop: CSGRGKETQYF. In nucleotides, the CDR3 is TGCAGCGGCAGGGGTAAAGAGACCCAGTACTTC.

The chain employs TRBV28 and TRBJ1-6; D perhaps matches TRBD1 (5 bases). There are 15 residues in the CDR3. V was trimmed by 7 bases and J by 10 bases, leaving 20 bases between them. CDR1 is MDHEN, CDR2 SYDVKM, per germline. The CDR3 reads CASTTMGGLSSPLHF. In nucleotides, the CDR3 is TGTGCCAGCACAACAATGGGGGGACTTAGCTCACCCCTCCACTTT.

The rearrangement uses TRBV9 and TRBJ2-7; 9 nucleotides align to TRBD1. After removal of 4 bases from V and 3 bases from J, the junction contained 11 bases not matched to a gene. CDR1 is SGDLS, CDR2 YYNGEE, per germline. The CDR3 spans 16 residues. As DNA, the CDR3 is TGTGCCAGCAGCCCAGGCCACAGGGGGCTTGACTACGAGCAGTACTTC. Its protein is CASSPGHRGLDYEQYF.

CDR3 DNA sequence: TGTGCCACTTGGACAGGGTTGGCCAAAAACATTCAGTACTTC. Its protein is CATWTGLAKNIQYF. The V gene is TRBV15, the J gene TRBJ2-4; 8 bases agree with TRBD1. The CDR3 spans 14 residues. Per the germline V gene, CDR1 is LNHNV and CDR2 is YYDKDF (reference sequence). The V segment lost 9 bases and the J segment 1 base; nucleotides outside the gene matches: 5.

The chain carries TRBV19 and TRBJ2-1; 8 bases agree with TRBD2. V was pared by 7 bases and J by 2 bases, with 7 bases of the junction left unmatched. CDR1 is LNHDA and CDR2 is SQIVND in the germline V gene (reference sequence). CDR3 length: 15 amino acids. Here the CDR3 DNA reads TGTGCCAGTATGAAGGCGGGAGGTCCCTACAATGAGCAGTTCTTC. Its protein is CASMKAGGPYNEQFF.

CDR3 in DNA: TGTGCCAGTAGTACGACAGCGAACACCGGGGAGCTGTTTTTT. Residues: CASSTTANTGELFF. V is TRBV19 and J is TRBJ2-2, with a tentative D call TRBD1 (5 bases). Germline loops: CDR1 LNHDA, CDR2 SQIVND (reference sequence). Deletions cut 4 bases from V and 0 bases from J, with 6 bases between. This CDR3 region has 14 residues.

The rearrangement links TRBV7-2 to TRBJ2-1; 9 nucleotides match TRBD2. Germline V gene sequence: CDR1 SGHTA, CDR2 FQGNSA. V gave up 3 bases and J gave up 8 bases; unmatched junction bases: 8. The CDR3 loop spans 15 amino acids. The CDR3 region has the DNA TGTGCCAGCAGCTTCTCGCGGGAGGGTACCCATGAGCAGTTCTTC. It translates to CASSFSREGTHEQFF.

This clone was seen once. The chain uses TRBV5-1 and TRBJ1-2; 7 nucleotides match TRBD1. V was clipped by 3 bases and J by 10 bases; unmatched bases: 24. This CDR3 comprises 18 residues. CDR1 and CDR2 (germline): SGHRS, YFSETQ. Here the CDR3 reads CASSSQPQGPGVGGDYTF. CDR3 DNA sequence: TGCGCCAGCAGCTCACAACCTCAGGGCCCGGGCGTAGGGGGCGACTACACCTTC.

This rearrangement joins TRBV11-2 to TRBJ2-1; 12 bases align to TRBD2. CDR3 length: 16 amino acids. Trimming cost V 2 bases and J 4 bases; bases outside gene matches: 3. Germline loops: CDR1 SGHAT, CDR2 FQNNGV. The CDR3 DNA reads TGTGCCAGCAGCTTAACTGGACTAGCGGGATACAATGAGCAGTTCTTC. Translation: CASSLTGLAGYNEQFF.

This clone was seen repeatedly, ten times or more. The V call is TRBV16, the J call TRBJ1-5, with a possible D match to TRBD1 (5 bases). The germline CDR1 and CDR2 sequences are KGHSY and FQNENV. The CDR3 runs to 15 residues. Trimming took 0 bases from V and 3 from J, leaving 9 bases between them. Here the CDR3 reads CASSQSGQANQPQHF. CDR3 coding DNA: TGTGCCAGCAGCCAATCGGGGCAAGCCAATCAGCCCCAGCATTTT.

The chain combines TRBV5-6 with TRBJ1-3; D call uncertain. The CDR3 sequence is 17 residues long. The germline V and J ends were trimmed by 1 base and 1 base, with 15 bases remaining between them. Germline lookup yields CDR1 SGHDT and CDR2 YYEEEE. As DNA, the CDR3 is TGTGCCAGCAGCTTGTTGGGCAGCATGATATCTGGAAACACCATATATTTT. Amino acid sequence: CASSLLGSMISGNTIYF.

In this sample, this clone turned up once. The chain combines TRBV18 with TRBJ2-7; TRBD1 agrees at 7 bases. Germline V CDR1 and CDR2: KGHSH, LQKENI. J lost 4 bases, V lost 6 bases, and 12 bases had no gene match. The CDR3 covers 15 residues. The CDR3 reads CASSPRDRFSYEQYF. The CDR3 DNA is TGTGCCAGCTCCCCCCGGGACAGATTTTCGTACGAGCAGTACTTC.